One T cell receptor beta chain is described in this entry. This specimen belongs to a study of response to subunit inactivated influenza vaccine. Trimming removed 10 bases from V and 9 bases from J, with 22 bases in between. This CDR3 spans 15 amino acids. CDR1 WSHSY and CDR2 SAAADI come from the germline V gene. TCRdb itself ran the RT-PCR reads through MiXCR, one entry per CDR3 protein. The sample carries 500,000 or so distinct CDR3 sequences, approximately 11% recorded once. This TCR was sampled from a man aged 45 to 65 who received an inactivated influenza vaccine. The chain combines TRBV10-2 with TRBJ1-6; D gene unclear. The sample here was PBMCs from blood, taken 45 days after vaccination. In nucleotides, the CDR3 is TGCGCCACCACATCTGGGCGAGGGAAGGCTTCACCCCTCCACTTT. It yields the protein CATTSGRGKASPLHF.